The 6 T cell receptor beta chains listed next were all sequenced from one sample in a study of tissue T cells after allogeneic stem cell transplantation. The method was immunoSEQ multiplex PCR; TCRdb's version includes in-frame clones alone and lacks a portion of them. The table shows 48,000 or so clones, with 73% occurring only once. The specimen was sorted cells pooled from one or two spleens. These receptors came from a pool of C57BL/6 mice in good health.

To note about this clone: The germline and genes are mouse ones. The CDR3 end lies 1 residue beyond the end of the read and is filled in from the germline J gene. This rearrangement joins TRBV1 to TRBJ1-5, with D uncertain. The ends were cut back, 2 bases at V and 2 bases at J, with 4 bases in the middle. CDR1 is NSQYPW and CDR2 is LRSPGD in the germline V gene (reference sequence). The CDR3 runs 13 residues. CDR3 in amino acids: CTCSATDNQAPLF. CDR3 DNA (partial): TGCACCTGCAGTGCAACGGACAACCAGGCTCCGCTT.

This clone was found a few times. Gene names refer to mouse genes. Coverage ceases 1 residue before the CDR3 finishes, and the germline J gene fills in the end. The V gene is TRBV2, the J gene TRBJ2-7; 14 bases line up with TRBD2. Germline CDR1 is LGHNA and CDR2 is YSYQKL. V lost 0 bases to trimming and J lost 4 bases; unmatched junction nucleotides: 5. CDR3 length: 17 residues. The CDR3 spells CASSQDWDWGGRYEQYF. CDR3 bases read: TGTGCCAGCAGCCAAGATTGGGACTGGGGGGGCAGGTATGAACAGTAC.

With regard to this clone: Each gene name is a mouse one. The missing CDR3 end, 1 residue past where the read stops, is filled in from the germline J gene. Within the sample, other DNA sequences also encode this same CDR3. The chain combines TRBV2 with TRBJ1-3; D not resolved. Trimming shortened V by 0 bases and J by 0 bases, and 9 bases separated the two germline ends. The length of the CDR3 is 16 residues. Germline V gene lookup returns CDR1 LGHNA and CDR2 YSYQKL. This CDR3 is CASSQDQLPSGNTLYF. The sequenced part of the CDR3 DNA is TGTGCCAGCAGCCAAGATCAACTCCCTTCTGGAAATACGCTCTAT.

As for this clone: Germline and genes here are mouse. The CDR3 end is not reached by the read, which stops 1 residue before it; the germline J gene fills it in. V and J are TRBV5 and TRBJ2-1; no clear D gene. CDR1 is LGHNA, CDR2 YNLKQL, per germline (reference sequence). CDR3 length: 15 residues. Deletions cut 0 bases from V and 0 bases from J, with 6 bases between. The CDR3: CASSQDTVNYAEQFF. The sequenced part of the CDR3 DNA is TGTGCCAGCAGCCAAGATACAGTTAACTATGCTGAGCAGTTC.

Concerning this clone: Mouse gene names apply. The CDR3 end falls 1 residue outside the read, so it is completed with the germline J gene. J is TRBJ2-7 and V is TRBV19, with D perhaps TRBD1 or TRBD2 (5 bases each). V lost 4 bases and J lost 4, with 9 bases in between. Germline CDR1 reads FNHDT; CDR2 reads SITEND (reference sequence). This CDR3 region has 12 residues. Incomplete CDR3 DNA: TGTGCCAGCAGTCCTCGGGGGTATGAACAGTAC. This gives the protein CASSPRGYEQY. Given in full, the CDR3 is CASSPRGYEQYF.

Worth noting for this clone: Germline and genes here are mouse. Coverage ceases 1 residue before the CDR3 finishes, and the germline J gene fills in the end. The V call is TRBV2, the J call TRBJ1-4; D ambiguous. The CDR3 is 17 amino acids. CDR1 is LGHNA, CDR2 YSYQKL, per germline. V lost 0 bases, J lost 0 bases, and 11 bases lay in between. CDR3 DNA, as far as it was read: TGTGCCAGCAGCCAAGATCAAGGGCTAATTTCCAACGAAAGATTATTT. It yields the protein CASSQDQGLISNERLF. The whole CDR3 protein is CASSQDQGLISNERLFF.